Included here is one T cell receptor beta chain sequence, with context. These data belong to a study of T cells after posttransplantation cyclophosphamide. Some clones are missing from TCRdb's copy, which holds only in-frame ones; the method was immunoSEQ multiplex PCR. The data show just over 15,000 clones, about four fifths seen once. There are 17 residues in the CDR3. The junction had 9 bases not matched to a gene; V was cut back by 3 bases and J by 2 bases. The germline V gene has CDR1 LGHNA and CDR2 YNFKEQ. Control samples came 1 year after myeloablative marrow transplants with methotrexate plus calcineurin inhibitor.

The V and J genes are TRBV4-2 and TRBJ2-1; 8 bases agree with TRBD2. The TCR originated in a male patient in his late teens or twenties who received an allogeneic stem cell transplant from a related donor, was CMV-positive, and had no GVHD. Some T cells may trace back to the graft donor. Specimen: PBMCs, collected 350 to 400 days after allogeneic stem cell transplant with calcineurin inhibitor and methotrexate. The CDR3 here is CASSHVIAGLAYNEQFF. As DNA, the CDR3 is TGTGCCAGCAGCCACGTCATAGCGGGATTGGCCTACAATGAGCAGTTCTTC.